This TCR beta chain originates from a study of T cells in Graves' hyperthyroidism and ophthalmopathy. Germline assignment: CDR1 GTSNPN and CDR2 SVGIG (reference sequence). This CDR3 region has 15 residues. Trimming cost V 2 bases and J 0 bases, with 13 bases left between them. With respect to this clonotype: Its antigen is not known.

Researchers took RNA transcripts and amplified the TCR beta CDR3 regions from them. In the first-round RT-PCR of the TCR CDR3, the HTBI primer set was used. One entry per CDR3 protein results from TCRdb running MiXCR on the multiplex PCR reads. The profile covers 300,000 or so distinct CDR3 sequences, with 15% to 20% appearing a single time and around a third taken by the ten largest. The study, taken as a whole, reports: Patients with ophthalmopathy were separated from those with stable hyperthyroidism by a 13 V-J model.

The receptor comes from a man aged 25 to 40 with Graves' hyperthyroidism. Sequencing was done on a sample of blood. The gene calls are TRBV30 and TRBJ2-5, with TRBD2 as a possible D gene (5 bases). The CDR3 here is CAWSTGAGYQETQYF. For the CDR3, the DNA is TGTGCCTGGAGTACCGGCGCGGGCTACCAAGAGACCCAGTACTTC.